These T cell receptor beta chains were read from a single sample in a study of blood T cell repertoires in COVID-19. TCRdb keeps only in-frame clones here, not all; method: immunoSEQ multiplex PCR. Here the sample spans about 98,000 clones, approximately 82% being singletons. Sample: peripheral blood. The receptors shown here come from a man in his fifties or sixties with acute or convalescent COVID-19. Both conserved end residues are part of each CDR3. Fields, in order: clone size, D gene, CDR3 length, J gene, V gene, CDR3 DNA, CDR3 protein. A D gene is named only where the DNA matches it firmly. Expanded clones are given a class, and other clones once, few, many or no size at all.

>.|.|14|TRBJ2-3|TRBV6-2/TRBV6-3
TGTGCCAGCAGTCCCACCGACTCAGCAGATACGCAGTATTTT
CASSPTDSADTQYF
>.|TRBD1|15|TRBJ2-4|TRBV6-1
TGTGCCAGCAGTGAATTGACAGGGGCCCAGGGCATTCAGTACTTC
CASSELTGAQGIQYF
>.|TRBD1|14|TRBJ2-3|TRBV10-1
TGCGCCAGCAGTGAGGGGACAGCGATAGATACGCAGTATTTT
CASSEGTAIDTQYF
>once|TRBD1|14|TRBJ1-6|TRBV30
TGTGCCTGGAAAAAGACAGGGGCTGGTTCACCCCTCCACTTT
CAWKKTGAGSPLHF
>.|.|16|TRBJ1-5|TRBV18
TGTGCCAGCTCACCACCGGTCAGGGGTCGCAATCAGCCCCAGCATTTT
CASSPPVRGRNQPQHF
>.|.|16|TRBJ2-3|TRBV15
TGTGCCACCAGCAGAGATATAGCGGCTAGCACAGATACGCAGTATTTT
CATSRDIAASTDTQYF
>.|.|14|TRBJ1-1|TRBV5-1
TGCGCCAGCAGCTTCCGCACAGAGCCGCCTCGAGCTTTCTTT
CASSFRTEPPRAFF
>.|.|14|TRBJ1-1|TRBV4-3
TGCGCCAGCAGCCAAGATAACGGTTACACTGAAGCTTTCTTT
CASSQDNGYTEAFF
>.|TRBD2|16|TRBJ2-1|TRBV5-4
TGTGCCAGCAGCTTGGTTTTAACTAGCGGGAGTAATGAGCAGTTCTTC
CASSLVLTSGSNEQFF
>few|.|13|TRBJ1-1|TRBV5-1
TGCGCCAGCAGGCCTCAGGGGAGGGCTGAAGCTTTCTTT
CASRPQGRAEAFF
>.|.|14|TRBJ1-2|TRBV19
TGTGCCAGTAGTATTAACACCTTGGACTATGGCTACACCTTC
CASSINTLDYGYTF
>.|TRBD1|16|TRBJ2-5|TRBV27
TGTGCCAGCAGTTTAGGAATGGGACAGCCACAAGAGACCCAGTACTTC
CASSLGMGQPQETQYF
>once|TRBD1|18|TRBJ2-1|TRBV3-1/TRBV3-2
TGTGCCAGCAGCCAAGTTTATAGATCGACAGGGGGCCCGAATGAGCAGTTCTTC
CASSQVYRSTGGPNEQFF
>.|.|14|TRBJ1-1|TRBV20-1
TGCAGTGCTAGTCTCGGGAGGGGCCGGACTGAAGCTTTCTTT
CSASLGRGRTEAFF